This T cell receptor (beta chain) was identified in a study of regulatory T cells in long-lasting Graves disease. Study-level points and caveats: Accuracy was possibly reduced by small sample size. Persistent disease exhibited a predilection for TRBV28, TRBJ1-2 and TRBJ2-5.

This clonotype was seen ten or more times. Its antigen is undetermined. This CDR3 contains 14 residues. The V segment lost 5 bases and the J segment 6 bases; nucleotides outside the gene matches: 4. The germline gives CDR1 SNHLY, CDR2 FYNNEI. Relying on iRepertoire HTBI primers and Arm-PCR of CDR3 regions, the team built TCR beta libraries. A single record per CDR3 protein comes from TCRdb applying MiXCR to the multiplex PCR reads. The repertoire holds some 420,000 distinct CDR3 sequences, approximately 23% seen once, with approximately 14% in the top ten. As for time point: persistent/refractory GD, antithyroid drugs over 5 years with positive TRAb. RNA extracted from PBMCs served as the sequencing template. An endocrinology unit in Xi'an, China, supplied the patients. Peripheral blood, approximately 9.6 milliliters of it, was drawn into EDTA tubes.

The chain couples TRBV2 to TRBJ2-5, with TRBD2 matching 12 bases. The sequence was collected from a female donor with Graves disease. The specimen was peripheral blood mononuclear cells (PBMCs), collected when the disease was refractory, from a patient treated with antithyroid drugs. The CDR3 loop reads CASSPLAGGKTQYF. CDR3 nucleotides: TGTGCCAGCAGTCCACTAGCGGGGGGAAAGACCCAGTACTTC.